This T cell receptor beta chain was retrieved from a study of T cell repertoires in ileal Crohn's disease. For the study at large: All patients had surgery for stricturing (around 61%) or penetrating (around 40%) disease. Broader study findings: Compared with non-smokers, active smokers at surgery showed more clonal expansions.

The CDR3 contains 17 residues. Time point denoted: proximal margin of the surgical specimen (macroscopically non-inflamed). A single count supports this clone. What it binds is not known. Assay used: immunoSEQ multiplex PCR; TCRdb lists only in-frame clones, some missing. The data show 3,100 or so clones, roughly 90% seen once. This clonotype was sampled from an adult with Crohn's disease. This rearrangement joins TRBV12-2 to TRBJ1-1; TRBD1 is the table's D call, not checked against the DNA. TRBV12-2 is termed a pseudogene. Sequencing used ileal tissue. DNA for the CDR3: TGTGCAAGTCGCCCCACGTCGGGGGGACAGGGGATCACTGAAGCTTTCTTT. It is translated as CASRPTSGGQGITEAFF.